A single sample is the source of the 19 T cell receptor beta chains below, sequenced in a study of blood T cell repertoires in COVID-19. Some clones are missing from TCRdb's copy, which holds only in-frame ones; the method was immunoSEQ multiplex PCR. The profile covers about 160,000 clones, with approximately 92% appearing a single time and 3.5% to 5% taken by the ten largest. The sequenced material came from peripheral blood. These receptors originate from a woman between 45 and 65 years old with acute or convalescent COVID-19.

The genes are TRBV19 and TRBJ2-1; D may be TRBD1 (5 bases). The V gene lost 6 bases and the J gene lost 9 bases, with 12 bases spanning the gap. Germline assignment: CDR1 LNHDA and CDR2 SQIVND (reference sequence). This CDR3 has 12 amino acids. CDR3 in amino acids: CASSKQVSEQFF. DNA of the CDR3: TGTGCCAGTAGCAAACAGGTCAGTGAGCAGTTCTTC.

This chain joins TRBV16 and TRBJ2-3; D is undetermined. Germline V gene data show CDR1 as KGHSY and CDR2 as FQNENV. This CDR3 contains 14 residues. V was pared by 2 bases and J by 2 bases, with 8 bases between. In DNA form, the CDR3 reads TGTGCCAGCAGCCAAGAGAGGTTCACAGATACGCAGTATTTT. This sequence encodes CASSQERFTDTQYF. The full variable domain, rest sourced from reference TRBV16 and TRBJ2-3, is GEEVAQTPKHLVRGEGQKAKLYCAPIKGHSYVFWYQQVLKNEFKFLISFQNENVFDETGMPKERFSAKCLPNSPCSLEIQATKLEDSAVYFCASSQERFTDTQYFGPGTRLTVL.

For the CDR3, the DNA is TGTGCCAGCAGTTTAGGGGGGGGTGAAAAACTGTTTTTT. It is translated as CASSLGGGEKLFF. J is TRBJ1-4 and V is TRBV12-3 or TRBV12-4; possibly TRBD1 for D (5 bases). Trimming cost V 1 base and J 7 bases, with 7 bases left between them. The CDR3 has 13 amino acids.

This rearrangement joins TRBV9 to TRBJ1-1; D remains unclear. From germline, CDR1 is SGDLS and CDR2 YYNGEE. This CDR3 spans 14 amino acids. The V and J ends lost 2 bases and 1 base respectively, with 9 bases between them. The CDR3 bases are TGTGCCAGCAGCGTGTTTGCAGAGAACACTGAAGCTTTCTTT. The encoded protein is CASSVFAENTEAFF.

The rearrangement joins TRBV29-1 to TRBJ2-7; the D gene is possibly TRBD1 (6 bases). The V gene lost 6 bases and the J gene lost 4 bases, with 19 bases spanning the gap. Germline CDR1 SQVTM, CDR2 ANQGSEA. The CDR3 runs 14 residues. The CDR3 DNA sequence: TGCAGCGTGGCGAAGGCAGGGGTTTCTTACGAGCAGTACTTC. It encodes CSVAKAGVSYEQYF.

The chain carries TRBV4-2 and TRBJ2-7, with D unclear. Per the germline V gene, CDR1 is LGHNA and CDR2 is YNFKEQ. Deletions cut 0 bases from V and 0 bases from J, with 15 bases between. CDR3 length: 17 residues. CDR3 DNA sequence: TGTGCCAGCAGCCAAGATGAGACTTCTTACAACTCCTACGAGCAGTACTTC. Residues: CASSQDETSYNSYEQYF.

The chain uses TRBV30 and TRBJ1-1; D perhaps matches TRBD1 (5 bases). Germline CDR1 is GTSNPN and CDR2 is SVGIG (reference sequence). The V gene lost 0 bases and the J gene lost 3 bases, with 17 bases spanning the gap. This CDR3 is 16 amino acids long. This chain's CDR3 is CAWSVPGGRLDTEAFF. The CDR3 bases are TGTGCCTGGAGTGTACCGGGGGGGAGATTGGACACTGAAGCTTTCTTT.

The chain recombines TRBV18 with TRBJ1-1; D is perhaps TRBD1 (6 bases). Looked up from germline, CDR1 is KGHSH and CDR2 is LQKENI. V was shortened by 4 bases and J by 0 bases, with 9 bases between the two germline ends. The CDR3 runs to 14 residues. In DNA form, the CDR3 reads TGTGCCAGCTCACTGGACAGCTTGAACACTGAAGCTTTCTTT. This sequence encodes CASSLDSLNTEAFF.

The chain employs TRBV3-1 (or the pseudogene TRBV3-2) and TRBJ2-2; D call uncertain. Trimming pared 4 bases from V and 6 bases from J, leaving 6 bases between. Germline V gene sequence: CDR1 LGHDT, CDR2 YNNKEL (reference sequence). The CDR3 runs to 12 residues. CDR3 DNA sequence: TGTGCCAGCAGCCTACTCTCCGGGGAGCTGTTTTTT. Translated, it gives CASSLLSGELFF.

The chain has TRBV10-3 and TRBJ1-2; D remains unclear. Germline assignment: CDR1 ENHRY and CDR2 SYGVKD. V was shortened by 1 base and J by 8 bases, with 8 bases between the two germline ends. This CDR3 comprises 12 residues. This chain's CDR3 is CAISELLGGYTF. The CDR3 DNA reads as TGTGCCATCAGTGAGTTACTAGGGGGCTACACCTTC.

CDR3 amino acids: CASIKELRDTQYF. The CDR3 DNA reads TGTGCCAGCATAAAGGAGTTGCGAGATACGCAGTATTTT. The genes are TRBV6-5 and TRBJ2-3; D not resolved. The CDR3 length is 13 residues. V was cut by 7 bases and J by 5 bases, with 13 bases left in between. The germline CDR1 and CDR2 sequences are MNHEY and SVGAGI.

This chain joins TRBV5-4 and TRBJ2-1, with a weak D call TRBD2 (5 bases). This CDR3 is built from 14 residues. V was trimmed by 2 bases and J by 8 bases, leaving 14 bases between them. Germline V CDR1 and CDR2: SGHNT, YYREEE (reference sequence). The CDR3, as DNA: TGTGCCAGCAGCTTAGGGAGTCGTAGCGATGAGCAGTTCTTC. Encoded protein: CASSLGSRSDEQFF.

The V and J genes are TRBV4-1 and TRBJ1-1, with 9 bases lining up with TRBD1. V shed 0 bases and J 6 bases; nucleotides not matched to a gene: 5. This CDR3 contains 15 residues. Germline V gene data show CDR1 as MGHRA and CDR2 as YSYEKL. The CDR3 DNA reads TGCGCCAGCAGCCAAGACCCCGGGACAGGGCCTGAAGCTTTCTTT. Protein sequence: CASSQDPGTGPEAFF.

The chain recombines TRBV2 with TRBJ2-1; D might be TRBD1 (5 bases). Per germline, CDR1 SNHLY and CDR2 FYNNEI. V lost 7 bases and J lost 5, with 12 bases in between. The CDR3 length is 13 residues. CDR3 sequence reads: CASKRGLNNEQFF. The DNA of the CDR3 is TGTGCCAGCAAAAGGGGTCTTAACAATGAGCAGTTCTTC.

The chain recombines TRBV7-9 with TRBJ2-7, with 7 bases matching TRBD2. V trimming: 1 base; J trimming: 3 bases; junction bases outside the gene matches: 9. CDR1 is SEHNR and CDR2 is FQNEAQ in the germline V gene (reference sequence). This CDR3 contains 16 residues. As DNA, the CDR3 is TGTGCCAGCAGCTTAGGCCTGGGAGGGTCGAACTACGAGCAGTACTTC. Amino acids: CASSLGLGGSNYEQYF.

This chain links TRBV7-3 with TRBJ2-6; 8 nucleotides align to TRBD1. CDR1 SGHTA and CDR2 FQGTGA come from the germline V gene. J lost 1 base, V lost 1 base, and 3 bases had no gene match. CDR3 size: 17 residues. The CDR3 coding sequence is TGTGCCAGCAGCTTAAGGACAGGGAAGTCTGGGGCCAACGTCCTGACTTTC. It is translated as CASSLRTGKSGANVLTF. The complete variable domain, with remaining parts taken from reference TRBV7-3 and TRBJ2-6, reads GAGVSQTPSNKVTEKGKYVELRCDPISGHTALYWYRQSLGQGPEFLIYFQGTGAADDSGLPNDRFFAVRPEGSVSTLKIQRTERGDSAVYLCASSLRTGKSGANVLTFGAGSRLTVL.

The CDR3 bases are TGTGCCAGTAGTATAGCCCATCCGGGACAGGGGGCTGACTATGGCTACACCTTC. It translates to CASSIAHPGQGADYGYTF. This chain uses TRBV19 with TRBJ1-2; 12 bases match TRBD1. Unmatched junction bases numbered 9, after V lost 1 base and J lost 3 bases. The V gene's germline CDR1 is LNHDA and CDR2 SQIVND (reference sequence). CDR3 length: 18 amino acids.

This CDR3 is CASTFTWRDQETQYF. The CDR3, as DNA: TGTGCCAGCACCTTTACGTGGCGGGATCAAGAGACCCAGTACTTC. This chain uses TRBV6-5 with TRBJ2-5; possibly TRBD2 for D (6 bases). There are 15 residues in the CDR3. The ends were cut back, 7 bases at V and 2 bases at J, with 17 bases in the middle. The germline CDR1 and CDR2 sequences are MNHEY and SVGAGI.

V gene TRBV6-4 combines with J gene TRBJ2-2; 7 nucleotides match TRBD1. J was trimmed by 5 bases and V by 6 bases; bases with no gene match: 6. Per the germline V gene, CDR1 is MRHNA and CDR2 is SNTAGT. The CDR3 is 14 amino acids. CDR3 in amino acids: CASRPQTGTGELFF. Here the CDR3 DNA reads TGTGCCAGCAGGCCTCAGACAGGGACCGGGGAGCTGTTTTTT.